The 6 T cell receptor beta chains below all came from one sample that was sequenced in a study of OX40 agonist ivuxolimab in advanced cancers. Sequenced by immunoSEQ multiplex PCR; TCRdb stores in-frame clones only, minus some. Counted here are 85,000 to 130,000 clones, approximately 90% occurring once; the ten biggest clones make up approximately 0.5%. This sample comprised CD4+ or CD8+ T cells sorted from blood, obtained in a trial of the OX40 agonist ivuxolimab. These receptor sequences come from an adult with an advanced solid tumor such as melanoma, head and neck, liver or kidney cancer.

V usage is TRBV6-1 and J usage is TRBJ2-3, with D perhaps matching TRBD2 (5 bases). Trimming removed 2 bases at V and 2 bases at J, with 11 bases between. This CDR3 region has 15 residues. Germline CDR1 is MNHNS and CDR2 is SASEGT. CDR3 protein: CASSESPGYTDTQYF. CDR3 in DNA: TGTGCCAGCAGTGAAAGCCCGGGATACACAGATACGCAGTATTTT.

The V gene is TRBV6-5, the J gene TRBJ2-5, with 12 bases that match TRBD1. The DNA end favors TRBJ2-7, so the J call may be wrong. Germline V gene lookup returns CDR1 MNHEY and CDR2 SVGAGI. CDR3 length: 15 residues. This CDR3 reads CASSAGTGGRYEQYF. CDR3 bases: TGTGCCAGCAGCGCGGGGACAGGGGGCCGGTACGAGCAGTACTTC.

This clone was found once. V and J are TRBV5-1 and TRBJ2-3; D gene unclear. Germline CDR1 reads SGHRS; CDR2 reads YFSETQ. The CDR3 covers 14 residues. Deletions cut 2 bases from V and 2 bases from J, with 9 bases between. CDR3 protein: CASSFITSTDTQYF. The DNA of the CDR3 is TGCGCCAGCAGCTTTATAACTTCCACAGATACGCAGTATTTT. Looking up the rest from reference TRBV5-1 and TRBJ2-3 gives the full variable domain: KAGVTQTPRYLIKTRGQQVTLSCSPISGHRSVSWYQQTPGQGLQFLFEYFSETQRNKGNFPGRFSGRQFSNSRSEMNVSTLELGDSALYLCASSFITSTDTQYFGPGTRLTVL.

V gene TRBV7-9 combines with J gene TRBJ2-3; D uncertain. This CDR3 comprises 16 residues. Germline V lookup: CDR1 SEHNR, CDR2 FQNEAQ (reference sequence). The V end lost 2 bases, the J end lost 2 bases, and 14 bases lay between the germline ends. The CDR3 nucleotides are TGTGCCAGCAGCTTATCGGCCAGTCTGTCCACAGATACGCAGTATTTT. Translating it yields CASSLSASLSTDTQYF.

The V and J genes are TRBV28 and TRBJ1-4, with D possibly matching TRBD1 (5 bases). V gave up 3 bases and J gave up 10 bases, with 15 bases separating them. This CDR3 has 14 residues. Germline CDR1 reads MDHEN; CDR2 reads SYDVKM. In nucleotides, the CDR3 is TGTGCCAGCAGTTTGGGTGGGCAGGGTGGAAAACTGTTTTTT. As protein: CASSLGGQGGKLFF.

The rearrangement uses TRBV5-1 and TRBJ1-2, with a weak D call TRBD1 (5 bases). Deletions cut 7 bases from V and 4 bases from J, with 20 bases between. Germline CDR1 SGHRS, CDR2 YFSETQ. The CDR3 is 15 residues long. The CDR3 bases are TGCGCCAGCTCCTCGCTGGGGACCGGCCCCTATGGCTACACCTTC. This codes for CASSSLGTGPYGYTF.